This TCR beta chain is from a study of blood T cells in healthy people across ages (dated by TCRdb to about 2015). The study in broad terms: In model experiments, template switching captured about one uniquely barcoded TCR beta cDNA molecule for every two T cells. The study measured age-related changes in TCR beta repertoire diversity using deep sequencing normalized with unique cDNA molecular identifiers. The donors were divided into four age groups: young (average roughly 15 years), middle-aged (about 40), aged (approximately 64) and long-lived (more than 75). Donors of different ages were randomly distributed across sequencing lanes to avoid experimental bias. For two donors (one aged 18 to 29 and one aged 80 or older), the study analyzed two additional independent replicas of 1 million unique cDNA reads from the same blood draw.

Receptors were amplified or captured by 5' RACE. The second PCR ran for about 7 to 11 cycles and used a J-beta primer mix along with a sample-barcoded 5' primer. A unique molecular identifier was introduced onto each TCR beta cDNA molecule by a template-switch 5' adaptor carrying 12 random nucleotides. At least 2.5 million CDR3-containing paired-end reads were obtained from each sample. All of the RNA was converted into first-strand cDNA using the Mint cDNA synthesis kit, with a TRBC-specific oligonucleotide serving as the primer. Following uracil-DNA glycosylase treatment, a first 18-cycle PCR with universal primers M1SS and BC2_uni_R was performed on all cDNA. For the original study's pipeline: For normalization, 1 million high-quality reads, each with a distinct molecular identifier, were randomly selected from each sample. Instead of being binned into consensus sequences, reads with shared molecular identifiers were discarded. MiTCR, run with a Q25 quality threshold and the strictest error-elimination algorithm, handled CDR3 identification, clonotype clustering and error correction. Lower-bound total TCR beta diversity was estimated with a nonparametric unseen species model using Euler transformation. TCRdb ran its own pipeline on the public reads, namely fastp trimming at Q25 and MiXCR clone calling, and kept in-frame beta chains. Entries that share a CDR3 protein sequence are merged under the most common genes and DNA. TCRdb, not the authors, supplied the V and J calls. Present in this sample are approximately 2,000,000 distinct CDR3 sequences, 39% of which were seen just once. Of the sample, about 21% is held by the ten largest clones.

About this clonotype: It has no known antigen specificity. No qualities accompany the bases; no much larger clone lies one base away.

Study-wide findings and limitations: As age increased, observed TCR beta diversity per million T cells dropped in a roughly linear way, and a significant reduction was already evident by age 40. Observed TCR beta diversity correlated strongly with the percentage of naive T cells measured by flow cytometry. Bulk unsorted PBMC profiling prevented conclusive comparison of naive and antigen-experienced compartments. Estimates of total diversity based on one million sequenced T cells were considered lower bounds and underestimates. Donor CMV infection status was unknown, potentially confounding age-related changes in expanded clonotypes. Compared with the aged group, the long-lived group had more naive CD4+ T cells, fewer expanded clones and increased TCR diversity, a pattern suggesting age selection.

Including the terminal cysteine and phenylalanine, the CDR3 comprises 14 residues. The only DNA kept is the CDR3, 42 bases in frame from the first base. The germline V gene (reference sequence) provides CDR1 DFQATT and CDR2 SNEGSKA. The V end gives up 6 bases and the J end 0 bases, leaving 6 bases in the junction not matched to a gene. Systemically healthy Caucasian individuals from Russia, 35 to 40 in total and aged about 6 to 100 years, were included as donors. Approximately 9 milliliters of peripheral blood were collected from each donor into EDTA-treated Vacutainer tubes. PBMCs were isolated by Ficoll-Paque density-gradient centrifugation, with at least 7 million obtained per sample. Trizol reagent was used to extract total RNA from PBMCs, with at least 5 micrograms per sample. For every donor, an aliquot of PBMCs went through flow cytometry to measure the percentages of naive CD45RAhigh/CD27high T cells.

The TCR comes from a human donor in good health. Sequenced: blood. In this chain, TRBV20-1 is recombined with TRBJ2-7, and TRBD2 aligns with 9 junction nucleotides. The CDR3 has the sequence CSARSGGYSYEQYF. Read as DNA, the sequence is TGCAGTGCCCGTAGCGGGGGCTACTCCTACGAGCAGTACTTC.